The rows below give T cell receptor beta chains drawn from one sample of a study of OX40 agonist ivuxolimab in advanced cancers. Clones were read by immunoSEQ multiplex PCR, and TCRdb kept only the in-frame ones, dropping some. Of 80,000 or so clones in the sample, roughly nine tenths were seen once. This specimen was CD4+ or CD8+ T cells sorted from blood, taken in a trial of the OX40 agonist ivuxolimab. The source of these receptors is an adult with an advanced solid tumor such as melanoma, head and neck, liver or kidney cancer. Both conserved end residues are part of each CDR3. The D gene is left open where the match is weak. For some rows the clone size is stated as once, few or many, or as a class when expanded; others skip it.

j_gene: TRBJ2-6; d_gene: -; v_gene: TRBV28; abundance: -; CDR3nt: TGTGCCATACAGGTCTCTGGGGCCAACGTCCTGACTTTC; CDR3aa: CAIQVSGANVLTF
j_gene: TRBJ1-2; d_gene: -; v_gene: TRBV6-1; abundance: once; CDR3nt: TGTGCCAGCAGTGAAGCGTGGGACGGCCTAAACTTAAACTATGGCTACACCTTC; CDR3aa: CASSEAWDGLNLNYGYTF
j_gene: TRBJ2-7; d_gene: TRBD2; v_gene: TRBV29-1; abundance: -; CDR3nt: TGCAGCGTTGTGGCGGGACTAGTAGGACTGGGCGAGCAGTACTTC; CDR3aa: CSVVAGLVGLGEQYF
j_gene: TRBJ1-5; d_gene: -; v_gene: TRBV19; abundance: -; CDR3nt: TGTGCCAGTACAGACGGGGGCTCCAATCAGCCCCAGCATTTT; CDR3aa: CASTDGGSNQPQHF
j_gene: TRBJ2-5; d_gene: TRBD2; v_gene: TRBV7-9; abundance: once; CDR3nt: TGTGCCAGCAGCTTGGGGACTAGCGGGGGTGAGACCCAGTACTTC; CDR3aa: CASSLGTSGGETQYF
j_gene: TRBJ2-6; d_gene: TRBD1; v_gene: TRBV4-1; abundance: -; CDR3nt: TGCGCCAGCAGCCAAGATCTGGGGACAGGGGCGCCTGGGGCCAACGTCCTGACTTTC; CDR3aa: CASSQDLGTGAPGANVLTF
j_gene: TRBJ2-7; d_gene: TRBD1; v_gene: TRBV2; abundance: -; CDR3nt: TGTGCCAGCAGCGGACAGGGGATCTCCTACGAGCAGTACTTC; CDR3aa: CASSGQGISYEQYF
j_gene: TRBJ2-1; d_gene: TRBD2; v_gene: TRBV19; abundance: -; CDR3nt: TGTGCCAGTAGTATAGGGCTAGCGGGAAACAATGAGCAGTTCTTC; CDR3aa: CASSIGLAGNNEQFF
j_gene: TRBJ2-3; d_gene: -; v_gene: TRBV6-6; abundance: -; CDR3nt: TGTGCCAGCACCAACTTGGATACGCAGTATTTT; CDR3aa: CASTNLDTQYF
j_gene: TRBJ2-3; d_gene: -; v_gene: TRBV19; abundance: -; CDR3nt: TGTGCCAGTAGTATAGGCCCAGGAGGGCTAGTCTCAGATACGCAGTATTTT; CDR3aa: CASSIGPGGLVSDTQYF
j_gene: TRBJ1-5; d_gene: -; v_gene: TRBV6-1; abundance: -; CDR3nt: TGTGCCAGCAGTGGCGGGAGGGGCAATCAGCCCCAGCATTTT; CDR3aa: CASSGGRGNQPQHF
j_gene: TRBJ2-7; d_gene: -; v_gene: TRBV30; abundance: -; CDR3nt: TGTGCCTGGAGCGTTTCTCAATGGGGAACCTACGAGCAGTACTTC; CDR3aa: CAWSVSQWGTYEQYF
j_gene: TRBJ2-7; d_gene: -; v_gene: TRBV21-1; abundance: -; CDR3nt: TGTGCCAGCAGCGCGAGGTACAGGGGTCCAAGCTCCTACGAGCAGTACTTC; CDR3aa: CASSARYRGPSSYEQYF
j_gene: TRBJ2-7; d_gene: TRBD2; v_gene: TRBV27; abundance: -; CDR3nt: TGTGCCAACAGTTTAGCGGGAAGTGGGGCCTACGAGCAGTACTTC; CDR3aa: CANSLAGSGAYEQYF
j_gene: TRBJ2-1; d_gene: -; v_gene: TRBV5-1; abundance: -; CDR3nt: TGCGCCAGCAGCACCGTAGTCGAGCAGTTCTTC; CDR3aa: CASSTVVEQFF
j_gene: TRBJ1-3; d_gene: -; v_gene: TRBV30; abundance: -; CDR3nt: TGTGCCTGGAGTAACTCTGGAAACACCATATATTTT; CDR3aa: CAWSNSGNTIYF
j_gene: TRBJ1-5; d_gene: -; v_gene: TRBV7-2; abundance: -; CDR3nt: TGTGCCAGCAGTCGTGGGGACAATCAGCCCCAGCATTTT; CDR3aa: CASSRGDNQPQHF
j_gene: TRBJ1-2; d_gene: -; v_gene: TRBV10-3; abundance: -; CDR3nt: TGTGCCATAACGCTTAGATTCGGGGATGGCTATGGCTACACCTTC; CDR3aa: CAITLRFGDGYGYTF
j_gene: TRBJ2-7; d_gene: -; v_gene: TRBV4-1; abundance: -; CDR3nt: TGCGCCAGCAGCCAAGCCGGCCGCGACGAGGAGCAGTACTTC; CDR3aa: CASSQAGRDEEQYF
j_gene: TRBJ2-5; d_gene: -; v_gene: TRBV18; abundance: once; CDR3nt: TGTGCCAGCTCACCACTCCGTACAGGGAAAGAGACCCAGTACTTC; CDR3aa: CASSPLRTGKETQYF
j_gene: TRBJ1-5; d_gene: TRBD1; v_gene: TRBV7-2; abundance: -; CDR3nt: TGTGCCAGCAGCTTAGTGGGGACAGCGGAGGGACAGCCCCAGCATTTT; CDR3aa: CASSLVGTAEGQPQHF